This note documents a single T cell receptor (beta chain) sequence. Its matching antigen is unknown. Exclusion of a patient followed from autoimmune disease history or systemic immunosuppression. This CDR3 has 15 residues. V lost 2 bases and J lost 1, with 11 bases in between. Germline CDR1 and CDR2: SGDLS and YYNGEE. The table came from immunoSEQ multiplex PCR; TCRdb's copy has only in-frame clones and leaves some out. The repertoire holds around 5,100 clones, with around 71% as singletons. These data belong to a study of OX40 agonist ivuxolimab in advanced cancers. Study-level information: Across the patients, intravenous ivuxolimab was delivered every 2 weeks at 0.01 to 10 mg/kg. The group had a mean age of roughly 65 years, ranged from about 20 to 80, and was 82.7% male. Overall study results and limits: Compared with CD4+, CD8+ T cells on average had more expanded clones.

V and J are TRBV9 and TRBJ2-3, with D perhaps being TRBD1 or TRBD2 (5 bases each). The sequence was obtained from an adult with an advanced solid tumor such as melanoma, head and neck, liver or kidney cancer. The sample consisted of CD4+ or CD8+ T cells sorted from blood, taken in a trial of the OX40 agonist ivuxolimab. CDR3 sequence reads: CASSVGDGGTDTQYF. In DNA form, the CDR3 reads TGTGCCAGCAGCGTCGGGGACGGGGGCACAGATACGCAGTATTTT. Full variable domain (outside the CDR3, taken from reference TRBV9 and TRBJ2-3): DSGVTQTPKHLITATGQRVTLRCSPRSGDLSVYWYQQSLDQGLQFLIQYYNGEERAKGNILERFSAQQFPDLHSELNLSSLELGDSALYFCASSVGDGGTDTQYFGPGTRLTVL.